Listed below are T cell receptor beta chains from one sample, sequenced in a study of technical replicates of blood from a handful of donors. Here immunoSEQ multiplex PCR was the method, and the copy in TCRdb shows in-frame clones only, minus some. The sample has approximately 75,000 clones, approximately 96% seen once. Sequenced input: T cells isolated from PBMCs. The receptors derive from a human donor in good health. The CDR3 runs from the conserved cysteine through the conserved F or W. A D gene is named only where the DNA matches it firmly. A row's size may be missing; if present it is once, few, many or a size class.

d_gene: TRBD2
abundance: -
v_gene: TRBV28
j_gene: TRBJ2-7
CDR3nt: TGTGCCAGCAGTCCTAGCGGGGAGCTGGGGGAGCAGTACTTC
CDR3aa: CASSPSGELGEQYF

d_gene: TRBD1
abundance: once
v_gene: TRBV18
j_gene: TRBJ2-7
CDR3nt: TGTGCCAGCTCACCACCGGGACAGGGAGTCTACGAGCAGTACTTC
CDR3aa: CASSPPGQGVYEQYF

d_gene: -
abundance: -
v_gene: TRBV30
j_gene: TRBJ2-7
CDR3nt: TGTGCCGGCACGGAGAATTCCTACGAGCAGTACTTC
CDR3aa: CAGTENSYEQYF

d_gene: -
abundance: -
v_gene: TRBV4-1
j_gene: TRBJ2-1
CDR3nt: TGCGCCAGCAGCCAAGAGTACAGTCCTCAGAATGAGCAGTTCTTC
CDR3aa: CASSQEYSPQNEQFF

d_gene: TRBD2
abundance: -
v_gene: TRBV5-8
j_gene: TRBJ2-7
CDR3nt: TGTGCCAGCAGCTTCCAGGGACTACCTCACTACGAGCAGTACTTC
CDR3aa: CASSFQGLPHYEQYF

d_gene: TRBD1
abundance: -
v_gene: TRBV6-5
j_gene: TRBJ2-3
CDR3nt: TGTGCCAGCAGTTACTCGTCAGGGGGATGGAAAGATACGCAGTATTTT
CDR3aa: CASSYSSGGWKDTQYF

d_gene: -
abundance: -
v_gene: TRBV28
j_gene: TRBJ2-4
CDR3nt: TGTGCCAGCAGGGACAAACTATTAGCCAAAAACATTCAGTACTTC
CDR3aa: CASRDKLLAKNIQYF

d_gene: -
abundance: -
v_gene: TRBV10-3
j_gene: TRBJ2-7
CDR3nt: TGTGCCATCGCCCCAGAGGCAGACGAGCAGTACTTC
CDR3aa: CAIAPEADEQYF

d_gene: -
abundance: -
v_gene: TRBV6-5
j_gene: TRBJ1-5
CDR3nt: TGTGCCAGCAGTTCACAGGGCGTTACGTATCATCAGCCCCAGCATTTT
CDR3aa: CASSSQGVTYHQPQHF

d_gene: TRBD1
abundance: -
v_gene: TRBV9
j_gene: TRBJ1-1
CDR3nt: TGTGCCAGCAGCCCCTCTTTCGGGACAGGAGTAATCGTTGGGACTGAAGCTTTCTTT
CDR3aa: CASSPSFGTGVIVGTEAFF

d_gene: TRBD1
abundance: -
v_gene: TRBV28
j_gene: TRBJ2-7
CDR3nt: TGTGCCAGCAAGACAGGGTACGAGCAGTACTTC
CDR3aa: CASKTGYEQYF

d_gene: TRBD2
abundance: -
v_gene: TRBV4-1
j_gene: TRBJ2-1
CDR3nt: TGCGCCAGCAGTAAGGGGACTAGCGGATACAATGAGCAGTTCTTC
CDR3aa: CASSKGTSGYNEQFF

d_gene: -
abundance: -
v_gene: TRBV27
j_gene: TRBJ1-2
CDR3nt: TGTGCCAGCAGTTTAGAGGACACCTACTATGGCTACACCTTC
CDR3aa: CASSLEDTYYGYTF

d_gene: -
abundance: -
v_gene: TRBV4-1
j_gene: TRBJ2-5
CDR3nt: TGCGCCAGCAGCCAACAGGGTTCCCAAGAGACCCAGTACTTC
CDR3aa: CASSQQGSQETQYF

d_gene: -
abundance: -
v_gene: TRBV9
j_gene: TRBJ2-7
CDR3nt: TGTGCCAGCAGCGTAGGGCAGGGCATCCACGAGCAGTACTTC
CDR3aa: CASSVGQGIHEQYF